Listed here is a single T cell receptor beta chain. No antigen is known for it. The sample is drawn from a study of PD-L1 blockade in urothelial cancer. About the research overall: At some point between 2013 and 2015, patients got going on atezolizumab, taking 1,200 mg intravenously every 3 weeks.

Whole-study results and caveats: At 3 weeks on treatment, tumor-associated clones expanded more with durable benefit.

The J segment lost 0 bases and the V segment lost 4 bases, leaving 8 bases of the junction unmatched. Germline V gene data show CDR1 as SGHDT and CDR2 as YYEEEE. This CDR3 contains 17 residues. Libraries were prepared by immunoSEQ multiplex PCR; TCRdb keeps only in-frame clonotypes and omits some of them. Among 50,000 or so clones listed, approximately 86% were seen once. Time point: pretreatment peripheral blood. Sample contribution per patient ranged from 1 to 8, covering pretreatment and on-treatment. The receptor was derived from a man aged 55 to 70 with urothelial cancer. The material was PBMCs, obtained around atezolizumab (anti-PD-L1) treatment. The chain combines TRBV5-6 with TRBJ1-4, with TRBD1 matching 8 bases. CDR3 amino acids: CASSIGTGTPTNEKLFF. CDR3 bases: TGTGCCAGCAGCATCGGGACAGGTACCCCAACTAATGAAAAACTGTTTTTT.